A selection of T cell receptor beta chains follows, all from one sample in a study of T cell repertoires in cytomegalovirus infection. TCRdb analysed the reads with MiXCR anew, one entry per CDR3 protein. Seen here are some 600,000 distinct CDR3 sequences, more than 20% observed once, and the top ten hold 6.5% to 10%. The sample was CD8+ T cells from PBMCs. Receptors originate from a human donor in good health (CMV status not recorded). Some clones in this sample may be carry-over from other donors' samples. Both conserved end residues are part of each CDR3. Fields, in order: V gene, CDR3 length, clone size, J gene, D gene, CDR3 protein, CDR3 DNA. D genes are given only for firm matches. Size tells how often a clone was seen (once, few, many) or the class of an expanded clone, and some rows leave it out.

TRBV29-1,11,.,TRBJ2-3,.,CSTDSTDTQYF,TGCAGCACGGACAGCACAGATACGCAGTATTTT
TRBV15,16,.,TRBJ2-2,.,CATSRDLTTAHSELFF,TGTGCCACCAGCAGAGATCTGACAACAGCCCATAGTGAGCTGTTTTTT
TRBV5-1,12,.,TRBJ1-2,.,CASSRSTYGYTF,TGCGCCAGCAGCCGAAGTACCTATGGCTACACCTTC
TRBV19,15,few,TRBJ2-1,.,CASSTGTPTYNEQFF,TGTGCCAGTAGTACCGGGACCCCCACCTACAATGAGCAGTTCTTC
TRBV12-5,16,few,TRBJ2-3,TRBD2,CASGFIVAGATDTQYF,TGTGCTAGTGGTTTCATCGTAGCGGGGGCCACAGATACGCAGTATTTT
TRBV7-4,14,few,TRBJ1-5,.,CASTKGGALQPQHF,TGTGCCAGCACGAAGGGGGGGGCATTACAGCCCCAGCATTTT
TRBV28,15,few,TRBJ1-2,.,CASSFLREPQHGYTF,TGTGCCAGCAGTTTTCTGAGGGAACCCCAACATGGCTACACCTTC
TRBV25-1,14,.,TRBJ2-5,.,CASSARGGQETQYF,TGTGCCAGCAGCGCTAGGGGGGGCCAAGAGACCCAGTACTTC
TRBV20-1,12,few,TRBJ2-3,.,CSARALPDTQYF,TGCAGTGCTAGAGCCCTCCCAGATACGCAGTATTTT
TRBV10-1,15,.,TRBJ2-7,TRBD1,CASSESGQGVYEQYF,TGCGCCAGCAGTGAGTCGGGACAGGGGGTGTACGAGCAGTACTTC
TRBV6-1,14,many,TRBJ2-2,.,CASSEGHLTGELFF,TGTGCCAGCAGTGAAGGGCACCTTACCGGGGAGCTGTTTTTT
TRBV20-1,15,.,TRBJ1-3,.,CSAELRRDTGNTIYF,TGCAGTGCCGAACTGAGACGGGATACTGGAAACACCATATATTTT
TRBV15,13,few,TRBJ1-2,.,CATSRSGDDGYTF,TGTGCCACCAGCAGATCAGGGGATGATGGCTACACCTTC
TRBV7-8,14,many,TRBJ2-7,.,CASSALIPLYEQYF,TGTGCCAGCAGTGCCCTCATCCCGCTCTACGAGCAGTACTTC
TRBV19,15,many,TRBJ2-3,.,CASSERTDATDTQYF,TGTGCCAGTAGTGAACGGACAGACGCGACAGATACGCAGTATTTT
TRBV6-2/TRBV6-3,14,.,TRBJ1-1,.,CASSYLKSLTEAFF,TGTGCCAGCAGTTACCTCAAATCCCTGACTGAAGCTTTCTTT
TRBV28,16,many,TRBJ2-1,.,CASSFRGRGAHNEQFF,TGTGCCAGCAGTTTTAGGGGGCGGGGAGCACACAATGAGCAGTTCTTC
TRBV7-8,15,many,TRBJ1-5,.,CASSLVGNSNQPQHF,TGTGCCAGCAGCTTAGTAGGCAATAGCAATCAGCCCCAGCATTTT
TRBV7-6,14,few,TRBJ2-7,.,CASSLQIEAYEQYF,TGTGCCAGCAGCCTACAGATAGAAGCCTACGAGCAGTACTTC
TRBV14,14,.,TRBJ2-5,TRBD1,CASSSTGGAETQYF,TGTGCCAGCAGCTCGACAGGGGGCGCGGAGACCCAGTACTTC
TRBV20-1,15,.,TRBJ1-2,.,CSARDNWNFRYGYTF,TGCAGTGCTAGAGATAATTGGAATTTCCGCTATGGCTACACCTTC
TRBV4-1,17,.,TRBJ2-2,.,CASSQEHPGANTGELFF,TGCGCCAGCAGCCAAGAACATCCGGGGGCGAACACCGGGGAGCTGTTTTTT
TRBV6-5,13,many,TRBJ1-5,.,CASSSRPSQPQHF,TGTGCCAGCAGTTCCCGTCCGAGTCAGCCCCAGCATTTT
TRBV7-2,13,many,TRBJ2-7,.,CASSWTASYEQYF,TGTGCCAGCAGCTGGACCGCCTCCTACGAGCAGTACTTC
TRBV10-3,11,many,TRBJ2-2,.,CAIRGTGELFF,TGTGCCATTAGAGGAACCGGGGAGCTGTTTTTT
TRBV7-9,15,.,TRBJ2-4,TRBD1,CASSSRQGDKNIQYF,TGTGCCAGCAGTTCAAGACAGGGCGACAAAAACATTCAGTACTTC
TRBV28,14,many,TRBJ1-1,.,CASSFLNRHSEAFF,TGTGCCAGCAGTTTCCTTAACCGACACTCTGAAGCTTTCTTT
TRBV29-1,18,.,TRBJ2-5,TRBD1,CSVEGAGGLDIYQETQYF,TGCAGCGTTGAAGGGGCAGGGGGCTTGGATATATACCAAGAGACCCAGTACTTC
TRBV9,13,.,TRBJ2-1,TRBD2,CASSPMTSREQFF,TGTGCCAGCAGCCCTATGACTAGCCGCGAGCAGTTCTTC
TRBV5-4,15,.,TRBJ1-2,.,CASSLWGGQNYGYTF,TGTGCCAGCAGCTTGTGGGGGGGGCAGAACTATGGCTACACCTTC
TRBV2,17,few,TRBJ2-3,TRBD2,CASTVELAGELTDTQYF,TGTGCCAGCACAGTGGAGTTAGCGGGGGAGTTAACAGATACGCAGTATTTT
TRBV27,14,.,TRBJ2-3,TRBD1,CASSLDRGGNTQYF,TGTGCCAGCAGTCTGGACAGGGGGGGGAATACGCAGTATTTT
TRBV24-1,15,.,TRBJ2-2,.,CATSPGRTYTGELFF,TGTGCCACCAGTCCGGGACGCACGTACACCGGGGAGCTGTTTTTT
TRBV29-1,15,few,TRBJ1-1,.,CSVEGLGAWNTEAFF,TGCAGCGTTGAAGGTTTGGGGGCCTGGAACACTGAAGCTTTCTTT
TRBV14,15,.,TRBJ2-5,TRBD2,CASSQLAGIQETQYF,TGTGCCAGCAGCCAACTAGCGGGGATACAAGAGACCCAGTACTTC